The sequence of this T cell receptor beta chain was determined in a study of CD8+ T cells in alopecia areata. Looking at the study overall: Treated patients were given oral tofacitinib, which was dosed at 5 to 10 mg twice daily. General observations from the study: Especially in alopecia totalis/universalis, lesional scalp showed greater clonality than normal scalp did. Scalp and blood retained many expanded lesional clones during tofacitinib.

The treatment denotes: oral pan-JAK inhibitor, 5-10 mg twice daily. As part of sample collection, lesional scalp punch biopsies and peripheral blood were taken from alopecia areata patients. With regard to this clone: The antigen remains unidentified.

Investigators isolated RNA and reverse transcribed it into cDNA to act as the sequencing template. Method: immunoSEQ multiplex PCR; TCRdb's copy keeps in-frame clones and lacks some. Found here are about 210,000 clones, about three fifths of them singletons; the top ten hold 1.6%. This CDR3 has 13 amino acids. Germline trimming cut 5 bases from V and 5 bases from J; bases unmatched to any gene: 3. Germline CDR1 is SGHTA and CDR2 is FQGTGA. The specimen was CD4+ T cells sorted from blood, collected at week 4, from a patient treated with tofacitinib. The TCR sequence derives from a human donor with alopecia areata. This rearrangement joins TRBV7-3 to TRBJ1-2; 9 nucleotides agree with TRBD1. The CDR3 loop reads CASSHGQGYGYTF. CDR3 DNA: TGTGCCAGCAGCCACGGACAGGGGTATGGCTACACCTTC.